This TCR beta chain was identified during a study of blood T cell repertoires in COVID-19. Study summary: Samples of COVID-19 (acute and convalescent) were obtained from the United States, Italy and Spain.

The CDR3 consists of 16 residues. The V and J ends lost 0 bases and 0 bases, in that order; junction bases with no gene match: 3. From germline, CDR1 is LGHNA and CDR2 YSLEER. As processed by the authors: The authors estimated nucleated cell counts from reference gene primer amplification. Repertoires were generated with immunoSEQ multiplex PCR, while TCRdb's copy carries only in-frame clones and drops some. V and J calls and clone size follow that table, whereas D and trimming were derived from the DNA. This sample has about 59,000 clones; approximately 85% occur once, and the top ten carry approximately 16%.

This sequence was found in a human donor in a cohort sampled during active COVID-19. The V call is TRBV4-3, the J call TRBJ2-3; TRBD2 agrees at 7 bases. The sequenced material came from peripheral blood. The DNA of the CDR3 is TGCGCCAGCAGCCAAGATATGCGGGGGAGCACAGATACGCAGTATTTT. Protein product: CASSQDMRGSTDTQYF.